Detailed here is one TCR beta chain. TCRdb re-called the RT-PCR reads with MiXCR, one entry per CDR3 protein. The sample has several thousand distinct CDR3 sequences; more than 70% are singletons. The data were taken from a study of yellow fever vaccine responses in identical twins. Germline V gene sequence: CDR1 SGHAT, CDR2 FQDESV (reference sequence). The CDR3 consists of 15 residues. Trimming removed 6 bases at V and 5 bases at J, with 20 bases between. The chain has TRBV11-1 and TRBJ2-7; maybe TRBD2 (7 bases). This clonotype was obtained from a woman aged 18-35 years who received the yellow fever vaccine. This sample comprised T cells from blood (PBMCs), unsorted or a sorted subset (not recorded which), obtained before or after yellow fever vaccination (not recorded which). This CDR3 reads CASRSLGGHKDEQYF. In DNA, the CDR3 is TGTGCCAGCAGGTCCCTCGGGGGGCACAAGGACGAGCAGTACTTC.